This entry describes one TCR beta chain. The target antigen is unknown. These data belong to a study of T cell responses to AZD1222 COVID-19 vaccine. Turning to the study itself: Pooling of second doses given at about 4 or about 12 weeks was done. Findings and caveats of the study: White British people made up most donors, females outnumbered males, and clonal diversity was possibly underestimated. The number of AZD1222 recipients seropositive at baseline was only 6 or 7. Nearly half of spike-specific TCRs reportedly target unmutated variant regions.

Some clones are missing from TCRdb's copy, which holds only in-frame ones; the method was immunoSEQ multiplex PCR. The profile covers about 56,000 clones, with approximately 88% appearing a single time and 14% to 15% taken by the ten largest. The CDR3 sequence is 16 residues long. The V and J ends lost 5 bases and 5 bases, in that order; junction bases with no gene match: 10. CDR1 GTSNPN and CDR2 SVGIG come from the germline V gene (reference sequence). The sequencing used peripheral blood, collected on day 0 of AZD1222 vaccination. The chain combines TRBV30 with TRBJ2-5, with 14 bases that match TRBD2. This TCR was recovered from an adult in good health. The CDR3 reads CAWEPGTSGRVETQYF. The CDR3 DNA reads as TGTGCCTGGGAACCCGGGACTAGCGGGAGAGTGGAGACCCAGTACTTC.